The 22 T cell receptor beta chains given below trace back to one sample, sequenced in a study of shared clonotypes between healthy human individuals. Some clones are missing from TCRdb's copy, which holds only in-frame ones; the method was immunoSEQ multiplex PCR. The sample lists over 800,000 clones, 80% to 95% occurring once. Naive CD8 isolation took CD45RO-negative cells positively selected for CCR7 and excluded terminally differentiated effector memory CD45RA+ cells. The sequenced material came from naive CD8+ T cells sorted from blood. The source of these receptors is a man in his thirties or forties in good health.

The gene calls are TRBV2 and TRBJ2-7; D is uncertain. V lost 10 bases and J 3 bases, leaving 13 bases between the germline ends. Germline CDR1 reads SNHLY; CDR2 reads FYNNEI. The CDR3 is 12 residues long. The CDR3 loop is CAIQGRIYEQYF. DNA for the CDR3: TGTGCCATCCAAGGACGGATCTACGAGCAGTACTTC.

The chain is built from TRBV6-5 and TRBJ1-2; the D gene is possibly TRBD1 (5 bases). Germline V gives CDR1 MNHEY, CDR2 SVGAGI. This CDR3 has 14 amino acids. Trimming removed 0 bases from V and 10 bases from J, with 15 bases in between. CDR3 amino acids: CASSYSVGAVPYTF. CDR3 DNA sequence: TGTGCCAGCAGTTACTCAGTCGGGGCAGTCCCCTACACCTTC.

The chain has TRBV2 and TRBJ2-7; D gene uncertain. Germline assignment: CDR1 SNHLY and CDR2 FYNNEI. This CDR3 has 14 residues. Trimming pared 0 bases from V and 2 bases from J, leaving 8 bases between. The CDR3 DNA sequence: TGTGCCAGCAGTGAAGCGCCCCCTACCTACGAGCAGTACTTC. Translation gives CASSEAPPTYEQYF.

To note about this clone: Other DNA variants within this sample encode the same CDR3. The genes are TRBV27 and TRBJ2-7; D remains unclear. The CDR3 extends over 12 amino acids. The V and J ends lost 5 bases and 0 bases respectively, with 5 bases between them. CDR1 is MNHEY, CDR2 SMNVEV, per germline (reference sequence). The CDR3, as DNA: TGTGCCAGCAGTGCCCCCTCCTACGAGCAGTACTTC. Protein sequence: CASSAPSYEQYF.

The rearrangement uses TRBV10-2 and TRBJ2-1; TRBD2 aligns across 10 bases. CDR3 length: 14 amino acids. Germline lookup yields CDR1 WSHSY and CDR2 SAAADI. Trimming at V came to 7 bases and at J to 5 bases, leaving 5 bases not matched to a gene. The CDR3 reads CASTSGSSDNEQFF. As DNA, the CDR3 is TGCGCCAGCACTAGCGGGAGTTCGGACAATGAGCAGTTCTTC.

This clone was recorded only once. The genes are TRBV2 and TRBJ2-1; no firm D call. The germline V gene encodes CDR1 SNHLY and CDR2 FYNNEI. CDR3 size: 11 residues. Trimming took off 3 bases at V and 7 bases at J, with 4 bases between the two ends. In DNA form, the CDR3 reads TGTGCCAGCAGTGAGGTAAATGAGCAGTTCTTC. It translates to CASSEVNEQFF.

The chain carries TRBV19 and TRBJ2-7; possibly TRBD1 or TRBD2 for D (5 bases each). CDR1 is LNHDA and CDR2 is SQIVND in the germline V gene (reference sequence). V lost 6 bases and J 2 bases, leaving 17 bases between the germline ends. The CDR3 sequence is 15 residues long. The CDR3 region is CASRDSGTAAYEQYF. The CDR3, as DNA: TGTGCCAGTAGAGACTCCGGGACGGCGGCCTACGAGCAGTACTTC. Based on the CDR3 plus reference TRBV19 and TRBJ2-7, the full variable domain is DGGITQSPKYLFRKEGQNVTLSCEQNLNHDAMYWYRQDPGQGLRLIYYSQIVNDFQKGDIAEGYSVSREKKESFPLTVTSAQKNPTAFYLCASRDSGTAAYEQYFGPGTRLTVT.

This chain joins TRBV27 and TRBJ2-2; D gene ambiguous. The germline V gene encodes CDR1 MNHEY and CDR2 SMNVEV (reference sequence). This CDR3 is built from 14 residues. Trimming shortened V by 1 base and J by 7 bases, and 10 bases separated the two germline ends. The CDR3 nucleotides are TGTGCCAGCAGTTTATTGCAGGACGGCGGGGAGCTGTTTTTT. Protein: CASSLLQDGGELFF.

This clone was detected a few times. The chain uses TRBV7-6 and TRBJ2-7; D uncertain. CDR1 and CDR2 (germline): SGHVS, FNYEAQ. The CDR3 runs 13 residues. Trimming removed 2 bases from V and 7 bases from J, with 12 bases in between. CDR3 DNA sequence: TGTGCCAGCAGCTTAAGGTTAGCCGGGGAGCAGTACTTC. Protein: CASSLRLAGEQYF.

The chain links TRBV7-2 to TRBJ2-5; no definite D call. Per germline, CDR1 SGHTA and CDR2 FQGNSA. With 1 base removed from V and 1 base from J, the gap between germline ends came to 10 bases. The CDR3 extends over 15 amino acids. The CDR3 DNA reads as TGTGCCAGCAGCTTAGAAGACGGTATCCAAGAGACCCAGTACTTC. Translation gives CASSLEDGIQETQYF.

The gene calls are TRBV29-1 and TRBJ2-1; TRBD2 agrees at 10 bases. Germline V lookup: CDR1 SQVTM, CDR2 ANQGSEA. V lost 4 bases and J lost 8; bases outside the gene matches: 14. This CDR3 is built from 16 residues. This chain's CDR3 is CSVVPRLAGDLYEQFF. In nucleotides, the CDR3 is TGCAGCGTTGTCCCCCGCCTAGCGGGAGATTTGTATGAGCAGTTCTTC.

The genes are TRBV28 and TRBJ2-7; TRBD2 matches at 12 bases. CDR1 MDHEN and CDR2 SYDVKM come from the germline V gene. After removal of 4 bases from V and 3 bases from J, the junction contained 4 bases not matched to a gene. CDR3 length: 15 amino acids. As DNA, the CDR3 is TGTGCCAGCAGTTCTTGGACTAGCGGGATCTACGAGCAGTACTTC. Its translation: CASSSWTSGIYEQYF.

V and J are TRBV9 and TRBJ2-3; 10 bases line up with TRBD1. Germline CDR1 SGDLS, CDR2 YYNGEE. CDR3 length equals 17 residues. The ends lost 0 bases at V and 5 bases at J; junction bases unmatched: 9. CDR3 in amino acids: CASSVAWTGGILDTQYF. The CDR3 region has the DNA TGTGCCAGCAGCGTAGCGTGGACAGGGGGTATTTTAGATACGCAGTATTTT.

This chain links TRBV13 with TRBJ1-1, with D unresolved. Germline assignment: CDR1 PRHDT and CDR2 FYEKMQ (reference sequence). V lost 8 bases to trimming and J lost 3 bases, with 13 bases between them. This CDR3 is 13 amino acids long. CDR3 nucleotide sequence: TGTGCCAGCTCCCCTCCAGGTTACACTGAAGCTTTCTTT. This sequence encodes CASSPPGYTEAFF.

The sample holds one count of this clone. This chain connects TRBV28 to TRBJ2-1; TRBD2 matches 8 bases. Trimming cost V 7 bases and J 8 bases; bases outside gene matches: 16. CDR3 length equals 16 residues. Germline values: CDR1 MDHEN, CDR2 SYDVKM. The CDR3 DNA reads TGTGCCAGCACCTATCCAAGGGGACTAGAAAGCTATGAGCAGTTCTTC. Amino acid sequence: CASTYPRGLESYEQFF.

V is TRBV7-9 and J is TRBJ1-1, with D perhaps TRBD1 (5 bases). Germline lookup yields CDR1 SEHNR and CDR2 FQNEAQ (reference sequence). CDR3 length equals 12 residues. Deletions cut 3 bases from V and 8 bases from J, with 10 bases between. CDR3 DNA sequence: TGTGCCAGCAGCTTTGGGGGTCACGAAGCTTTCTTT. It translates to CASSFGGHEAFF.

The V gene is TRBV18, the J gene TRBJ1-2; D not resolved. There are 14 residues in the CDR3. V was cut by 3 bases and J by 6 bases, with 14 bases left in between. CDR1 is KGHSH and CDR2 is LQKENI in the germline V gene. The CDR3 loop reads CASSPPRFLDGYTF. CDR3 nucleotide sequence: TGTGCCAGCTCACCCCCGAGATTTCTCGATGGCTACACCTTC.

This chain joins TRBV7-9 and TRBJ2-3; a possible D gene is TRBD2 (5 bases). The germline V and J ends were trimmed by 1 base and 3 bases, with 11 bases remaining between them. Germline CDR1 is SEHNR and CDR2 is FQNEAQ (reference sequence). CDR3 length: 15 amino acids. Here the CDR3 reads CASSLVTGKTDTQYF. The CDR3 bases are TGTGCCAGCAGCTTAGTGACGGGAAAGACAGATACGCAGTATTTT.

CDR3 sequence (DNA): TGCGCCAGCAGCGGGCAGCAGAACTACGAGCAGTACTTC. Residues: CASSGQQNYEQYF. This sequence joins TRBV5-1 and TRBJ2-7; D uncertain. CDR3 length equals 13 residues. From germline, CDR1 is SGHRS and CDR2 YFSETQ. The V and J ends lost 4 bases and 3 bases respectively, with 11 bases between them. The full variable domain, with the rest looked up from reference TRBV5-1 and TRBJ2-7, is KAGVTQTPRYLIKTRGQQVTLSCSPISGHRSVSWYQQTPGQGLQFLFEYFSETQRNKGNFPGRFSGRQFSNSRSEMNVSTLELGDSALYLCASSGQQNYEQYFGPGTRLTVT.

This chain connects TRBV27 to TRBJ2-7; TRBD1 matches 10 bases. CDR3 length equals 16 residues. With 4 bases clipped from V and 1 base from J, the junction kept 7 bases outside the gene matches. Germline V gene data show CDR1 as MNHEY and CDR2 as SMNVEV (reference sequence). This CDR3 reads CASSSYRTGGSYEQYF. In nucleotides, the CDR3 is TGTGCCAGCAGTTCATACCGGACAGGGGGATCCTACGAGCAGTACTTC.

V and J are TRBV29-1 and TRBJ2-1, with D possibly being TRBD1 (5 bases). CDR1 and CDR2 from the germline V gene are SQVTM and ANQGSEA. CDR3 length: 13 residues. Trimming removed 6 bases from V and 0 bases from J, with 9 bases in between. CDR3 coding DNA: TGCAGCGTCAGGGTTCCCTCCTACAATGAGCAGTTCTTC. It translates to CSVRVPSYNEQFF.

This chain uses TRBV7-9 with TRBJ1-5; D ambiguous. The CDR3 runs to 12 residues. Germline V lookup: CDR1 SEHNR, CDR2 FQNEAQ (reference sequence). Deletions cut 3 bases from V and 6 bases from J, with 6 bases between. The CDR3: CASSFESQPQHF. Here the CDR3 DNA reads TGTGCCAGCAGCTTCGAGAGTCAGCCCCAGCATTTT. The whole variable domain, filled in from reference TRBV7-9 and TRBJ1-5, reads DTGVSQNPRHKITKRGQNVTFRCDPISEHNRLYWYRQTLGQGPEFLTYFQNEAQLEKSRLLSDRFSAERPKGSFSTLEIQRTEQGDSAMYLCASSFESQPQHFGDGTRLSIL.